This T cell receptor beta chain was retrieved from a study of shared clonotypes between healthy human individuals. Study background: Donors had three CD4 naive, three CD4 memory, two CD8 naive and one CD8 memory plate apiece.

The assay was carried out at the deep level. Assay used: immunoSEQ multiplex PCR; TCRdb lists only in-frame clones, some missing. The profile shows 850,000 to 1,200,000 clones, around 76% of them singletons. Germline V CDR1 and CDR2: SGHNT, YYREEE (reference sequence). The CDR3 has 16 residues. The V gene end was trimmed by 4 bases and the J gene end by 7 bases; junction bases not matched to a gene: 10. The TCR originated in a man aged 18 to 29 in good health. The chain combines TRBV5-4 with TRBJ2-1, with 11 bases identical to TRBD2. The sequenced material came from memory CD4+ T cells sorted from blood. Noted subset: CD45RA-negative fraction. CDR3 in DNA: TGTGCCAGCAGCCGAATCCTAGCGGGAGGCCATAATGAGCAGTTCTTC. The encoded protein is CASSRILAGGHNEQFF.